This T cell receptor beta chain came from a study of long-term antiretroviral therapy in people with HIV. Background on the study: Sampling started about a decade before the 2015 immediate-ART recommendation. Study observations and caveats: Repertoires looked antigen-experienced, with only a slight naive shift after ART.

Two or more post-ART PBMC samples, plus at least one pre-ART sample, were available for each donor. Every single participant having HIV got treatment inside the United States. This was the immunoSEQ v3.0 assay at survey level. Data came from immunoSEQ multiplex PCR; TCRdb stores just in-frame clones and leaves some out. The data contain around 23,000 clones, approximately 80% of them singletons. V lost 4 bases, J lost 5 bases, and 13 bases stayed unmatched. The germline V gene has CDR1 MGHRA and CDR2 YSYEKL. CDR3 size: 16 residues. This clone appeared a single time. Its antigen remains unknown. The chain combines TRBV4-1 with TRBJ2-5; 7 bases agree with TRBD2. This specimen consisted of unsorted PBMCs, obtained 0.3 years after starting antiretroviral therapy. The source is a man aged 50 or older with HIV. The CDR3 DNA is TGCGCCAGCAGCCGAACAACAGGTTTGGGGGGGGAGACCCAGTACTTC. Protein product: CASSRTTGLGGETQYF.